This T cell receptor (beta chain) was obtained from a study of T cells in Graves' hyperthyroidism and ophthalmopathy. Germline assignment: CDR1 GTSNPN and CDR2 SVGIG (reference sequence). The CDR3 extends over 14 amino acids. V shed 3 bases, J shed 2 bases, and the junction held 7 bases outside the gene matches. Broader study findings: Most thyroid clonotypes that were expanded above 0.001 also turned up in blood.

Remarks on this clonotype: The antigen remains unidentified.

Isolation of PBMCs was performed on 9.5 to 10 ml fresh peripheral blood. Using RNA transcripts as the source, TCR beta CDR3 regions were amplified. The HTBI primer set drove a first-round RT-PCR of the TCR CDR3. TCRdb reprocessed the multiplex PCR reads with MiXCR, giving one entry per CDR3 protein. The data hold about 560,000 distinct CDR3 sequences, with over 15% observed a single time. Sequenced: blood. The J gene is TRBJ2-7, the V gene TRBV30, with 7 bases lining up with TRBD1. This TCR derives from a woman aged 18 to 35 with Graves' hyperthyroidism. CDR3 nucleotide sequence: TGTGCCTGGAGACGGGACAGCATAACCTACGAGCAGTACTTC. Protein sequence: CAWRRDSITYEQYF.